These 32 T cell receptor beta chains originate from one sample sequenced in a study of control samples from healthy donors and cancer patients. Here immunoSEQ multiplex PCR was the method, and the copy in TCRdb shows in-frame clones only, minus some. The sample lists approximately 60,000 clones, approximately 85% occurring once. Sequenced input: blood. These receptors were obtained from a man aged 40-50 years in good health.

The DNA for the CDR3 is TGTGCCAGCAGTTCCCCCCGGACAGACTCCTACGAGCAGTACTTC. Its translation: CASSSPRTDSYEQYF. This chain joins TRBV27 and TRBJ2-7; tentative D call: TRBD1 (6 bases). Germline values: CDR1 MNHEY, CDR2 SMNVEV (reference sequence). V lost 4 bases, J lost 0 bases, and 13 bases lay in between. This CDR3 has 15 residues.

The V gene is TRBV5-6, the J gene TRBJ1-2; D is ambiguous. The CDR3 loop spans 12 amino acids. Germline CDR1 SGHDT, CDR2 YYEEEE. V lost 6 bases and J lost 5, with 11 bases in between. The CDR3 DNA reads TGTGCCAGCACCGGGGTGAGGTATGGCTACACCTTC. Protein sequence: CASTGVRYGYTF.

This clone has just one count. V is TRBV18 and J is TRBJ2-7, with 8 bases aligning to TRBD2. This CDR3 has 16 residues. In germline, CDR1 is KGHSH, CDR2 LQKENI. Trimming removed 5 bases from V and 3 bases from J; junction bases left unmatched: 12. CDR3 in DNA: TGTGCCAGCTCAACCAGCTACAGCGGGAGTATCTACGAGCAGTACTTC. This translates into CASSTSYSGSIYEQYF.

The gene calls are TRBV7-3 and TRBJ2-6, with 8 bases lining up with TRBD1. CDR1 and CDR2 from the germline V gene are SGHTA and FQGTGA. V was pared by 4 bases and J by 4 bases, with 3 bases of the junction left unmatched. The CDR3 loop spans 15 amino acids. CDR3 protein: CASSSGQVGANVLTF. For the CDR3, the DNA is TGTGCCAGCAGCTCGGGACAGGTCGGGGCCAACGTCCTGACTTTC.

This chain links TRBV5-1 with TRBJ1-1, with 9 bases lining up with TRBD1. CDR1 SGHRS and CDR2 YFSETQ come from the germline V gene. The J segment lost 3 bases and the V segment lost 4 bases, leaving 7 bases of the junction unmatched. This CDR3 has 15 residues. This CDR3 reads CASSGTGGAHTEAFF. CDR3 in DNA: TGCGCCAGCAGCGGAACAGGGGGCGCGCACACTGAAGCTTTCTTT.

J is TRBJ2-1 and V is TRBV19; D not resolved. CDR1 and CDR2 from the germline V gene are LNHDA and SQIVND (reference sequence). The CDR3 runs 13 residues. Trimming removed 3 bases at V and 5 bases at J, with 8 bases between. CDR3 region: CASSILSDNEQFF. The CDR3 bases are TGTGCCAGTAGTATCTTATCGGACAATGAGCAGTTCTTC. The complete variable domain, with remaining parts taken from reference TRBV19 and TRBJ2-1, reads DGGITQSPKYLFRKEGQNVTLSCEQNLNHDAMYWYRQDPGQGLRLIYYSQIVNDFQKGDIAEGYSVSREKKESFPLTVTSAQKNPTAFYLCASSILSDNEQFFGPGTRLTVL.

Notes on this clone: Other DNA sequences in the sample encode the same CDR3. The chain employs TRBV14 and TRBJ1-2; D is undetermined. Germline-derived CDR1 and CDR2 are SGHDN and FVKESK. The CDR3 has 13 residues. V was trimmed by 4 bases and J by 2 bases, leaving 8 bases between them. The DNA of the CDR3 is TGTGCCAGCAGCCGCGGAACCAACTATGGCTACACCTTC. Translating it yields CASSRGTNYGYTF.

The chain joins TRBV7-2 to TRBJ1-1; D remains ambiguous. CDR3 length equals 15 residues. Trimming shortened V by 0 bases and J by 1 base, and 9 bases separated the two germline ends. Germline V CDR1 and CDR2: SGHTA, FQGNSA. This CDR3 is CASSLARTANTEAFF. The CDR3 DNA reads as TGTGCCAGCAGCTTAGCCAGGACGGCGAACACTGAAGCTTTCTTT.

This clone qualifies as medium-sized. V usage is TRBV30 and J usage is TRBJ1-2; 9 nucleotides align to TRBD1. The germline V gene encodes CDR1 GTSNPN and CDR2 SVGIG (reference sequence). This CDR3 comprises 14 residues. V shed 3 bases and J 6 bases; nucleotides not matched to a gene: 8. The CDR3 is CAWSTGTGSDGYTF. The DNA of the CDR3 is TGTGCCTGGAGCACCGGGACAGGGTCGGATGGCTACACCTTC.

This clone was seen a handful of times. Distinct nucleotide sequences in the sample also encode this CDR3. V is TRBV7-2 and J is TRBJ1-3, with 8 bases identical to TRBD1. Losses at the gene ends were 2 bases for V and 3 bases for J; bases not matched to a gene: 0. The CDR3 runs 14 residues. The germline V gene encodes CDR1 SGHTA and CDR2 FQGNSA. The CDR3 DNA is TGTGCCAGCAGCTTAACAGGGGGTGGAAACACCATATATTTT. This gives the protein CASSLTGGGNTIYF.

The rearrangement links TRBV7-3 to TRBJ2-3, with TRBD2 as a possible D gene (5 bases). The V end was cut by 2 bases, the J end by 0 bases, with 12 bases between. The CDR3 is 16 residues long. Germline V CDR1 and CDR2: SGHTA, FQGTGA. In DNA, the CDR3 is TGTGCCAGCAGCTTATTCAGCGGAGTAAGCACAGATACGCAGTATTTT. Its protein is CASSLFSGVSTDTQYF.

This clone was seen a few times. CDR3 residues: CSASSLAESTDTQYF. CDR3 sequence (DNA): TGCAGTGCTAGTTCCCTAGCGGAGTCTACAGATACGCAGTATTTT. This chain links TRBV20-1 with TRBJ2-3; 7 bases fit TRBD2. CDR3 length: 15 amino acids. Germline-derived CDR1 and CDR2 are DFQATT and SNEGSKA (reference sequence). The ends lost 3 bases at V and 3 bases at J; junction bases unmatched: 9.

This chain joins TRBV19 and TRBJ1-3; 8 bases fit TRBD1. The V gene end was trimmed by 6 bases and the J gene end by 6 bases; junction bases not matched to a gene: 7. The CDR3 sequence is 14 residues long. The germline V gene has CDR1 LNHDA and CDR2 SQIVND (reference sequence). The CDR3 spells CASRPDRVENTIYF. CDR3 bases: TGTGCCAGTAGGCCGGACAGGGTAGAAAACACCATATATTTT.

This chain joins TRBV6-1 and TRBJ1-4; a weak D match, TRBD1 (5 bases). CDR1 and CDR2 from the germline V gene are MNHNS and SASEGT. The V end lost 1 base, the J end lost 4 bases, and 10 bases lay between the germline ends. The CDR3 totals 15 residues. The CDR3 spells CASSEGGRRNEKLFF. The CDR3 DNA is TGTGCCAGCAGTGAAGGGGGCAGACGTAATGAAAAACTGTTTTTT.

The J gene is TRBJ2-3, the V gene TRBV3-1 (or the pseudogene TRBV3-2); maybe TRBD2 (6 bases). Germline V gene lookup returns CDR1 LGHDT and CDR2 YNNKEL (reference sequence). This CDR3 comprises 17 residues. The V end was cut by 5 bases, the J end by 0 bases, with 18 bases between. The CDR3 loop reads CASSGLGLLTSTDTQYF. CDR3 bases: TGTGCCAGCAGCGGACTTGGACTATTGACTAGCACAGATACGCAGTATTTT.

This chain connects TRBV5-4 to TRBJ1-6; a possible D gene is TRBD1 (6 bases). The CDR3 length is 15 residues. V lost 2 bases and J lost 6, with 12 bases in between. Germline V gives CDR1 SGHNT, CDR2 YYREEE (reference sequence). This CDR3 is CASSLKTGVNSPLHF. The CDR3, as DNA: TGTGCCAGCAGCTTAAAGACAGGAGTTAATTCACCCCTCCACTTT.

This clone was detected once. The chain has TRBV5-5 and TRBJ2-7; tentatively, D is TRBD1 (6 bases). CDR3 length: 15 residues. The germline CDR1 and CDR2 sequences are SGHKS and YYEKEE (reference sequence). Trimming cost V 0 bases and J 2 bases, with 12 bases left between them. The CDR3 spells CASSLGSQGTYEQYF. In DNA form, the CDR3 reads TGTGCCAGCAGCTTGGGATCGCAGGGGACCTACGAGCAGTACTTC.

CDR3 bases: TGTGCCAGCAGCTTGACAGGGGTGCTTTGGGCTTTCTTT. Translation: CASSLTGVLWAFF. The V and J genes are TRBV11-3 and TRBJ1-1; 8 positions agree with TRBD1. Germline V gives CDR1 SGHNT, CDR2 YENEEA. The CDR3 is made up of 13 amino acids. The V segment lost 3 bases and the J segment 11 bases; nucleotides outside the gene matches: 8.

V usage is TRBV4-3 and J usage is TRBJ2-2, with D unresolved. Looked up from germline, CDR1 is LGHNA and CDR2 is YSLEER. V shed 0 bases and J shed 4 bases, with 15 bases lying between them. The CDR3 runs to 17 residues. CDR3 sequence (DNA): TGCGCCAGCAGCCAAGATCGAGAAAGGGTGGTCACCGGGGAGCTGTTTTTT. The encoded protein is CASSQDRERVVTGELFF.

Written as DNA, the CDR3 is TGCGCCAGCAGCTTGGGACAGGGTATCTACGAGCAGTACTTC. It specifies CASSLGQGIYEQYF. V usage is TRBV5-1 and J usage is TRBJ2-7, with 7 bases lining up with TRBD1. The CDR3 runs 14 residues. From germline, CDR1 is SGHRS and CDR2 YFSETQ. Losses at the gene ends were 0 bases for V and 3 bases for J; bases not matched to a gene: 3.

Only one count was recorded for this clone. The chain carries TRBV18 and TRBJ1-1; 7 nucleotides agree with TRBD1. V lost 6 bases, J lost 6 bases, and 10 bases stayed unmatched. Germline V gives CDR1 KGHSH, CDR2 LQKENI. This CDR3 is 14 amino acids long. CDR3 in DNA: TGTGCCAGCTCCCAGGGGACAGTCGGGGCTGAAGCTTTCTTT. It codes for CASSQGTVGAEAFF.

This sequence joins TRBV11-2 and TRBJ1-3; 11 nucleotides agree with TRBD1. V lost 3 bases and J lost 6; bases outside the gene matches: 10. The germline V gene has CDR1 SGHAT and CDR2 FQNNGV. CDR3 length: 17 residues. This CDR3 is CASSLDRDRGVENTIYF. In nucleotides, the CDR3 is TGTGCCAGCAGCTTGGACCGGGACAGGGGGGTTGAAAACACCATATATTTT.

The chain has TRBV5-5 and TRBJ1-6; D is possibly TRBD1 (6 bases). CDR1 and CDR2 (germline): SGHKS, YYEKEE (reference sequence). The CDR3 has 15 residues. V was cut by 4 bases and J by 6 bases, with 14 bases left in between. In DNA, the CDR3 is TGTGCCAGCAGCGACCTGGGGGGCCCTAATTCACCCCTCCACTTT. Translating it yields CASSDLGGPNSPLHF. Full variable domain (outside the CDR3, taken from reference TRBV5-5 and TRBJ1-6): DAGVTQSPTHLIKTRGQQVTLRCSPISGHKSVSWYQQVLGQGPQFIFQYYEKEERGRGNFPDRFSARQFPNYSSELNVNALLLGDSALYLCASSDLGGPNSPLHFGNGTRLTVT.

A few counts support this clone. The CDR3 DNA follows: TGCGCCAGCAGCTTGTCAGGGGGCACCAAAAACATTCAGTACTTC. As protein: CASSLSGGTKNIQYF. V is TRBV5-1 and J is TRBJ2-4; 8 bases are shared with TRBD1. The germline V gene encodes CDR1 SGHRS and CDR2 YFSETQ. This CDR3 contains 15 residues. After removal of 1 base from V and 2 bases from J, the junction contained 2 bases not matched to a gene.

The rearrangement links TRBV5-1 to TRBJ1-2; D is perhaps TRBD1 (5 bases). The CDR3 runs to 15 residues. The V end was cut by 7 bases, the J end by 3 bases, with 19 bases between. CDR1 is SGHRS, CDR2 YFSETQ, per germline. In DNA form, the CDR3 reads TGCGCCAGCCGAGAGGGGAGGGTAGAGGACTATGGCTACACCTTC. As protein: CASREGRVEDYGYTF.

The gene calls are TRBV28 and TRBJ1-4; possibly TRBD1 for D (5 bases). Per germline, CDR1 MDHEN and CDR2 SYDVKM. V was shortened by 6 bases and J by 6 bases, with 11 bases between the two germline ends. The CDR3 has 13 amino acids. CDR3 sequence reads: CASRWGGDEKLFF. CDR3 bases: TGTGCCAGCAGATGGGGGGGAGATGAAAAACTGTTTTTT.

The CDR3 bases are TGCGCCAGCAGCTTACAGACTAGCGGGGACGGCTACACCTTC. This translates into CASSLQTSGDGYTF. The V call is TRBV5-1, the J call TRBJ1-2; TRBD1 might be the D (5 bases). CDR1 is SGHRS and CDR2 is YFSETQ in the germline V gene. The CDR3 spans 14 residues. Trimming took 2 bases from V and 8 from J, leaving 16 bases between them.

This chain links TRBV13 with TRBJ2-1, with TRBD1 matching 12 bases. Germline V CDR1 and CDR2: PRHDT, FYEKMQ (reference sequence). The CDR3 consists of 18 residues. V shed 6 bases and J 0 bases; nucleotides not matched to a gene: 9. CDR3 amino acids: CASRMLGTGGVSYNEQFF. Written as DNA, the CDR3 is TGTGCCAGCAGGATGCTCGGGACAGGGGGCGTCTCCTACAATGAGCAGTTCTTC.

The chain joins TRBV7-6 to TRBJ1-3; D unresolved. Germline V gene data show CDR1 as SGHVS and CDR2 as FNYEAQ. The germline V and J ends were trimmed by 2 bases and 1 base, with 12 bases remaining between them. The CDR3 length is 16 residues. This CDR3 is CASSLKAVPSGNTIYF. In DNA, the CDR3 is TGTGCCAGCAGCTTAAAGGCGGTACCTTCTGGAAACACCATATATTTT.

V is TRBV6-5 and J is TRBJ1-4; D is possibly TRBD1 (5 bases). Germline CDR1 and CDR2: MNHEY and SVGAGI. The V end lost 5 bases, the J end lost 5 bases, and 6 bases lay between the germline ends. This CDR3 is 12 amino acids long. The CDR3 loop is CASSRQNEKLFF. CDR3 sequence (DNA): TGTGCCAGCAGTCGACAGAATGAAAAACTGTTTTTT.

This clone was detected only once. The chain carries TRBV2 and TRBJ1-1, with 9 nucleotides matching TRBD1. The germline V gene encodes CDR1 SNHLY and CDR2 FYNNEI. The length of the CDR3 is 16 residues. V dropped 6 bases and J dropped 5; count of bases not matched to a gene: 13. The CDR3 DNA is TGTGCCAGCAGGTTCCCGATCCGGGACAGGGCTACTGAAGCTTTCTTT. Translated, it gives CASRFPIRDRATEAFF.

The sample holds one count of this clone. J is TRBJ1-2 and V is TRBV4-1, with D possibly TRBD1 on 5 matching bases. CDR3 size: 14 residues. V was clipped by 0 bases and J by 4 bases, with 9 bases between them. In germline, CDR1 is MGHRA, CDR2 YSYEKL. The CDR3 is CASSQEGRGYGYTF. The CDR3 DNA reads TGCGCCAGCAGCCAAGAGGGAAGGGGCTATGGCTACACCTTC.